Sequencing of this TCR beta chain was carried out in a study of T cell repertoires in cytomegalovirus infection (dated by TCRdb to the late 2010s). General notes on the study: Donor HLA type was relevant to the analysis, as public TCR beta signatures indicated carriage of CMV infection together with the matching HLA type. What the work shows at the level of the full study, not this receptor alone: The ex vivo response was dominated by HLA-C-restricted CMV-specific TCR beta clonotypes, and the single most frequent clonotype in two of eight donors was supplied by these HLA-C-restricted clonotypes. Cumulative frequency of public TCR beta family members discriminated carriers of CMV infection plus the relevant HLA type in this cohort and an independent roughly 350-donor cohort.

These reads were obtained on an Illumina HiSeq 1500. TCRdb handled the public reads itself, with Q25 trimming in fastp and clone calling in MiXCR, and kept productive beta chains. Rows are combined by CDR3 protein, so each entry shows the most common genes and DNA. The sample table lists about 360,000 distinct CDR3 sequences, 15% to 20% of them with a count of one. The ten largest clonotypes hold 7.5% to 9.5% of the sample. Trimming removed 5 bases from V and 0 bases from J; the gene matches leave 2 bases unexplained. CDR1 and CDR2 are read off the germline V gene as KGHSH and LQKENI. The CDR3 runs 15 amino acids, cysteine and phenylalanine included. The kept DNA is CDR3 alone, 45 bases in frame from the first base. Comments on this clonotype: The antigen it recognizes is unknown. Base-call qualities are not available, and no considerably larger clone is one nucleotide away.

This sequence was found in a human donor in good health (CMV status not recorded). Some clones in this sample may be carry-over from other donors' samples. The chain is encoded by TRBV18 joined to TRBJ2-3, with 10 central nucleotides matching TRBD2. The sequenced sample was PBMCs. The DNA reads TGTGCCAGCTCAAAGACTAGCGGGAGCACAGATACGCAGTATTTT. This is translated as CASSKTSGSTDTQYF.